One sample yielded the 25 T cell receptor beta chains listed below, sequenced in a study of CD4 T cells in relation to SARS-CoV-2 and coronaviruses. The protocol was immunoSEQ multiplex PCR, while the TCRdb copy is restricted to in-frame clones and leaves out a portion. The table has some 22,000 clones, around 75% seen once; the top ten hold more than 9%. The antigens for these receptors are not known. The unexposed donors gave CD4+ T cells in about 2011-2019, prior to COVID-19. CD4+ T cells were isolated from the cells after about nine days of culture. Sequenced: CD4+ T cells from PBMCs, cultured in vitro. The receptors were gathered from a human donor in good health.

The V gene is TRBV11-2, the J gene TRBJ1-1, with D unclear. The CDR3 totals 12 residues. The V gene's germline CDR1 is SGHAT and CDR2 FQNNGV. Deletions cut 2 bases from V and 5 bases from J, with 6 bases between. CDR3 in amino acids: CASSLTDTEAFF. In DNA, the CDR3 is TGTGCCAGCAGCTTAACCGATACTGAAGCTTTCTTT.

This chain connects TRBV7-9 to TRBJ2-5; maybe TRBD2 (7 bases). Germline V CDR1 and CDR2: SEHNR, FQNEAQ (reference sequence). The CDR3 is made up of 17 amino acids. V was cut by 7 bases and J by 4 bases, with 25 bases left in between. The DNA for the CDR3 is TGTGCCAGCACCTTGAAGGGGGGGAGGAAGGGGGGAGAGACCCAGTACTTC. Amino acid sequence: CASTLKGGRKGGETQYF.

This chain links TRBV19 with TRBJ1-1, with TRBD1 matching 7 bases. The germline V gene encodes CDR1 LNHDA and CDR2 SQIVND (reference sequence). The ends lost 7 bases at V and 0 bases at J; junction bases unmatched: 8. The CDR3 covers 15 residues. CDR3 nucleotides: TGTGCCAGTACCCATCGGACAGGACTGAACACTGAAGCTTTCTTT. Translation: CASTHRTGLNTEAFF.

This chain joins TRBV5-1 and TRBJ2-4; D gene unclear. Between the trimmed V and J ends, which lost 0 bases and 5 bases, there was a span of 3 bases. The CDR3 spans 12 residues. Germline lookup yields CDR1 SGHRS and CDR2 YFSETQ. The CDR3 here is CASSLGENIQYF. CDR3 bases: TGCGCCAGCAGCTTGGGGGAAAACATTCAGTACTTC.

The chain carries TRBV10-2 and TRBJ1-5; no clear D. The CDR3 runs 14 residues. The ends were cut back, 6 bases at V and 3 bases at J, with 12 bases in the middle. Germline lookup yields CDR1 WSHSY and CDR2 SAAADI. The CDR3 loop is CASSPARSNQPQHF. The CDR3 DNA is TGCGCCAGCAGCCCCGCCAGATCCAATCAGCCCCAGCATTTT.

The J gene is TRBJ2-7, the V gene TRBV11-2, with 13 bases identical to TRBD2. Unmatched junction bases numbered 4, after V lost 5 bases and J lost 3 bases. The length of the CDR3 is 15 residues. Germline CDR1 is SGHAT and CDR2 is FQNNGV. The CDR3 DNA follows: TGTGCCAGCAGCCAAGGACTAGCGGGAGTCTACGAGCAGTACTTC. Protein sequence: CASSQGLAGVYEQYF. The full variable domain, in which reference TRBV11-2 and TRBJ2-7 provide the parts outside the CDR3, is EAGVAQSPRYKIIEKRQSVAFWCNPISGHATLYWYQQILGQGPKLLIQFQNNGVVDDSQLPKDRFSAERLKGVDSTLKIQPAKLEDSAVYLCASSQGLAGVYEQYFGPGTRLTVT.

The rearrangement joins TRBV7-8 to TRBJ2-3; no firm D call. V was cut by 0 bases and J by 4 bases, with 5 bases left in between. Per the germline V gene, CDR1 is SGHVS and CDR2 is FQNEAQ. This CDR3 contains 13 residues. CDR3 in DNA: TGTGCCAGCAGCTTAGCTGGCCCAGATACGCAGTATTTT. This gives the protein CASSLAGPDTQYF.

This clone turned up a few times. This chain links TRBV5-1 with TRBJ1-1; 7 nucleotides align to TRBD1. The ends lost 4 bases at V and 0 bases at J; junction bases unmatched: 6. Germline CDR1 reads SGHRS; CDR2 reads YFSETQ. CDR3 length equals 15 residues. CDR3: CASSEGQPMNTEAFF. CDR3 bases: TGCGCCAGCAGCGAGGGACAGCCCATGAACACTGAAGCTTTCTTT.

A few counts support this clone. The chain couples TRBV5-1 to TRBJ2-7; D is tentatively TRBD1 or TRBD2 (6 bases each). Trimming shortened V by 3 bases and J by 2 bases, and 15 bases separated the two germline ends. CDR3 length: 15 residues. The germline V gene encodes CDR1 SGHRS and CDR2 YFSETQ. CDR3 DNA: TGCGCCAGCAGCTCTTCGGCAGGGGAGGCCTACGAGCAGTACTTC. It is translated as CASSSSAGEAYEQYF.

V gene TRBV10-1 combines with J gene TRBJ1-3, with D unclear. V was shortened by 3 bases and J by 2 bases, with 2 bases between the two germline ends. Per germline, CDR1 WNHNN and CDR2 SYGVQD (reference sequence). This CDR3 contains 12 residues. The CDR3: CASSDTGNTIYF. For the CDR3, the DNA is TGCGCCAGCAGTGATACTGGAAACACCATATATTTT.

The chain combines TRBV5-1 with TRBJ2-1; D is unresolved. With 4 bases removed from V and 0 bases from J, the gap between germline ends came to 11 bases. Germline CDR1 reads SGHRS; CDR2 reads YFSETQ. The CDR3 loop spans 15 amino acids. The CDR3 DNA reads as TGCGCCAGCAGCCAAGGTTCTTTCTCCTACAATGAGCAGTTCTTC. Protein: CASSQGSFSYNEQFF.

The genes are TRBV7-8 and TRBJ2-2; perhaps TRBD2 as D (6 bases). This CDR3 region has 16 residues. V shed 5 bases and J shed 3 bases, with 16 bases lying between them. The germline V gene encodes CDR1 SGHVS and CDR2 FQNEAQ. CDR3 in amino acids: CASSMGSSGDTGELFF. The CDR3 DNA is TGTGCCAGCAGCATGGGGAGTAGCGGAGACACCGGGGAGCTGTTTTTT.

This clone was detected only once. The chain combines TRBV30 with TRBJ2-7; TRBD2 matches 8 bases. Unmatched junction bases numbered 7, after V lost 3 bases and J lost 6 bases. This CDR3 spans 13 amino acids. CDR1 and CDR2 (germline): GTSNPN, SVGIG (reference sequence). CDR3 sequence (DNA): TGTGCCTGGAGCAAGCGGGAGTGGGGCGAGCAGTACTTC. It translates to CAWSKREWGEQYF.

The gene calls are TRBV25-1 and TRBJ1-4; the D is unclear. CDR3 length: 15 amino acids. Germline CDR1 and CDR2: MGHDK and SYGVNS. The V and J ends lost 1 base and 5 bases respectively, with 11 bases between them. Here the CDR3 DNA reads TGTGCCAGCAGTGAATTCTCCGGTACCAATGAAAAACTGTTTTTT. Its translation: CASSEFSGTNEKLFF. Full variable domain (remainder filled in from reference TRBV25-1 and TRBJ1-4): EADIYQTPRYLVIGTGKKITLECSQTMGHDKMYWYQQDPGMELHLIHYSYGVNSTEKGDLSSESTVSRIRTEHFPLTLESARPSHTSQYLCASSEFSGTNEKLFFGSGTQLSVL.

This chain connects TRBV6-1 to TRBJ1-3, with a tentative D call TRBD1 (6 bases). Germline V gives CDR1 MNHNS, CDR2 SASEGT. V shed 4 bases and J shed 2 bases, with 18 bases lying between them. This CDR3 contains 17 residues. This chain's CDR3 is CASSGSQGRWAGNTIYF. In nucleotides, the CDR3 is TGTGCCAGCAGTGGCTCCCAGGGGAGATGGGCTGGAAACACCATATATTTT.

The CDR3 protein is CASSPRGKETQYF. As DNA, the CDR3 is TGTGCCAGCTCACCACGGGGCAAAGAGACCCAGTACTTC. The chain links TRBV18 to TRBJ2-5; possible D gene TRBD1, 5 bases. Germline V gene data show CDR1 as KGHSH and CDR2 as LQKENI. Trimming removed 1 base from V and 3 bases from J, with 6 bases in between. The CDR3 has 13 amino acids.

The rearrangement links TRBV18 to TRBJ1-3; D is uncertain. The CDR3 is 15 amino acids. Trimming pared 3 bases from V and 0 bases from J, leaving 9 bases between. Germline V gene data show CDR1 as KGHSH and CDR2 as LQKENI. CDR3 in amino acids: CASSPPGSSGNTIYF. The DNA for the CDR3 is TGTGCCAGCTCACCGCCAGGCTCCTCTGGAAACACCATATATTTT.

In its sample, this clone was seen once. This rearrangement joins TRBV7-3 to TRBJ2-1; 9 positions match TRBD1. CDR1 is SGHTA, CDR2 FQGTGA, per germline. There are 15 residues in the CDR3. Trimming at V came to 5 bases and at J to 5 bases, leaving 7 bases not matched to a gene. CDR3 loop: CASSRTGVQDNEQFF. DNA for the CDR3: TGTGCCAGCAGCCGGACAGGGGTCCAGGACAATGAGCAGTTCTTC.

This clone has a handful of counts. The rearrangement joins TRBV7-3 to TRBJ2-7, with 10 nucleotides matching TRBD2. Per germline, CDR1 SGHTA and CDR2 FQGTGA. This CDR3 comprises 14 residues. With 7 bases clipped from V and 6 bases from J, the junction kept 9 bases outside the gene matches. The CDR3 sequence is CASKAASGSGEQYF. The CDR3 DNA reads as TGTGCCAGCAAAGCGGCTAGCGGGAGTGGCGAGCAGTACTTC. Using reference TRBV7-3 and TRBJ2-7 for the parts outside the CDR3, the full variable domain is GAGVSQTPSNKVTEKGKYVELRCDPISGHTALYWYRQSLGQGPEFLIYFQGTGAADDSGLPNDRFFAVRPEGSVSTLKIQRTERGDSAVYLCASKAASGSGEQYFGPGTRLTVT.

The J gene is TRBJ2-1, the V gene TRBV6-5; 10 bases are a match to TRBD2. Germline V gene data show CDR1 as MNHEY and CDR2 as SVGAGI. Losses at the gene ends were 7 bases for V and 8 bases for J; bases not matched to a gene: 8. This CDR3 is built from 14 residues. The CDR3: CASMLAGALDEQFF. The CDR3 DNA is TGTGCCAGCATGCTAGCGGGAGCACTGGATGAGCAGTTCTTC.

The CDR3 here is CASLSPREIAQYF. In nucleotides, the CDR3 is TGTGCTTCACTCTCCCCGCGGGAGATTGCGCAGTATTTT. The chain couples TRBV30 to TRBJ2-3; 7 bases agree with TRBD2. The CDR3 consists of 13 residues. The germline CDR1 and CDR2 sequences are GTSNPN and SVGIG (reference sequence).

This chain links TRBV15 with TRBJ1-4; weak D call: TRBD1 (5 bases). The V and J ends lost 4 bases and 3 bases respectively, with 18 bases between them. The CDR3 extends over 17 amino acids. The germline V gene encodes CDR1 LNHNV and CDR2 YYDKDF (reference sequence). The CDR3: CATSTGFFGGANEKLFF. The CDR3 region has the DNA TGTGCCACCAGCACAGGTTTTTTTGGGGGAGCTAATGAAAAACTGTTTTTT.

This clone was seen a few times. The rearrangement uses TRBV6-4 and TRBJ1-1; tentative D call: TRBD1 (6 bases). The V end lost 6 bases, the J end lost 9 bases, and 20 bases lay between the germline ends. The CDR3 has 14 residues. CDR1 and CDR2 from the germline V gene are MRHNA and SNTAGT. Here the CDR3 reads CASRRYRTDFKAFF. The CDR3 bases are TGTGCCAGCAGGAGATATCGGACAGATTTTAAAGCTTTCTTT.

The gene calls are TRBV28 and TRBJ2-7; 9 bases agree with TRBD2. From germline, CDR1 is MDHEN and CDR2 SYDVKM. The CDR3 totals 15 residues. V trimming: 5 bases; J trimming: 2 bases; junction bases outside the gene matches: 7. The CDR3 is CASSLPAGGPYEQYF. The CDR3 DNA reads TGTGCCAGCAGTCTCCCAGCGGGAGGACCCTACGAGCAGTACTTC.

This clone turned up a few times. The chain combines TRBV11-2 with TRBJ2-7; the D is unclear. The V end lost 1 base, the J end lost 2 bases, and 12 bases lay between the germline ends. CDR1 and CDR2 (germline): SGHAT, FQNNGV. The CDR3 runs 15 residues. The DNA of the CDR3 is TGTGCCAGCAGCTTAGGGCCAGGCTCGGCCTACGAGCAGTACTTC. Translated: CASSLGPGSAYEQYF.